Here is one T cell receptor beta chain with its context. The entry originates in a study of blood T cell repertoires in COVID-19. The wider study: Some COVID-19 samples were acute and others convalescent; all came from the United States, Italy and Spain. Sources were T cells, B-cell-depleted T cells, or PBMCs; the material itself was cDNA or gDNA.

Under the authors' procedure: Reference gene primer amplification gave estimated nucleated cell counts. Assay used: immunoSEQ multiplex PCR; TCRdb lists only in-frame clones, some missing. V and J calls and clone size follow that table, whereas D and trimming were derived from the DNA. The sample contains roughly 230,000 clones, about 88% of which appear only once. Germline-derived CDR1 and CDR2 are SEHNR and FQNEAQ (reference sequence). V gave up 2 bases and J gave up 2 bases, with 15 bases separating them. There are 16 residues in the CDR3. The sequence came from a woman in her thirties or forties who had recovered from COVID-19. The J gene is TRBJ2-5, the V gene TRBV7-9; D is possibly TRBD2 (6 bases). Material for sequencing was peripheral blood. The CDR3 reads CASSLHKLRGQETQYF. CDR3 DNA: TGTGCCAGCAGCTTACATAAATTGCGGGGACAAGAGACCCAGTACTTC.